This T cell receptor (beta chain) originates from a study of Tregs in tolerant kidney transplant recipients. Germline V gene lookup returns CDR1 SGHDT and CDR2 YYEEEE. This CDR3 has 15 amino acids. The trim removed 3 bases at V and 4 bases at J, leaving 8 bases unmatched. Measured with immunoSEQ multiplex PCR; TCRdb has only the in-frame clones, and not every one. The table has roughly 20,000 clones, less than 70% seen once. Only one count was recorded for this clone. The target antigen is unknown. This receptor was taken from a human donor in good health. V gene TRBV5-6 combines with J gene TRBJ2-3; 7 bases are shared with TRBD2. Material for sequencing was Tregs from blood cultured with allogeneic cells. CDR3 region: CASSSGLDRADTQYF. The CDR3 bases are TGTGCCAGCAGCTCCGGACTAGATAGGGCAGATACGCAGTATTTT. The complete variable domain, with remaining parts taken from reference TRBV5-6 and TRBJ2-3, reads DAGVTQSPTHLIKTRGQQVTLRCSPKSGHDTVSWYQQALGQGPQFIFQYYEEEERQRGNFPDRFSGHQFPNYSSELNVNALLLGDSALYLCASSSGLDRADTQYFGPGTRLTVL.